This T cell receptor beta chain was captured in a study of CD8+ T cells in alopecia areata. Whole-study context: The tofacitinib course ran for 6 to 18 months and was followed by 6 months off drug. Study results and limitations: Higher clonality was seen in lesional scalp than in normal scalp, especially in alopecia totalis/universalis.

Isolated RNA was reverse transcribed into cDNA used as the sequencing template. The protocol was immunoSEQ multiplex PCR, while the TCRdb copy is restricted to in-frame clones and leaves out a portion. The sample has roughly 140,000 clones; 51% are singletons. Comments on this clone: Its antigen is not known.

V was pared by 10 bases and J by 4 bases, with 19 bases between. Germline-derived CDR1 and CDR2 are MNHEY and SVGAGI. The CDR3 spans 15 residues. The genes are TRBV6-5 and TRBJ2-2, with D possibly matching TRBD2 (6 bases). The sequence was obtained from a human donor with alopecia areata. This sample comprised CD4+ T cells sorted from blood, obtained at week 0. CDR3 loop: CATIPRRGLTGELFF. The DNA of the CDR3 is TGTGCCACCATCCCCCGGCGGGGACTCACCGGGGAGCTGTTTTTT.